This T cell receptor (beta chain) was captured by sequencing in a study of T cells in Graves' hyperthyroidism and ophthalmopathy. The CDR3 has 14 residues. Germline V gene lookup returns CDR1 MDHEN and CDR2 SYDVKM. Deletions cut 7 bases from V and 7 bases from J, with 20 bases between. Study outcomes and limitations: A median 6.5 months before onset, the model predicted ophthalmopathy.

Amplified TCR beta CDR3 regions derived from RNA transcripts. A set of HTBI primers served as the primers for a first-round RT-PCR of the TCR CDR3. TCRdb ran MiXCR on the multiplex PCR reads and lists one entry per CDR3 protein. The table records approximately 640,000 distinct CDR3 sequences, about a sixth of them present only once. This clonotype was observed at least ten times. Its cognate antigen is unknown. Hyperthyroidism patients were newly diagnosed, had disease duration under 2 months, and were aged 18 to 65 years. Sample: blood. The receptor comes from a woman aged 25-40 years with Graves' hyperthyroidism. The chain combines TRBV28 with TRBJ2-7; D possibly corresponds to TRBD1 (7 bases). CDR3 residues: CASTRQGRGWEQYF. The CDR3 DNA sequence: TGTGCCAGCACAAGACAGGGCCGGGGGTGGGAGCAGTACTTC.